A single sample gave rise to the 20 T cell receptor beta chains below, sequenced in a study of CD8 T cells in ankylosing spondylitis. General study findings and limits: Characteristic of ankylosing spondylitis blood, it appeared, was a TCR beta motif comprising 7 to 9 highly homologous variants.

TCRdb reanalysed the 5' RACE reads using MiXCR and keeps one entry per CDR3 protein. The sample holds 700,000 to 1,000,000 distinct CDR3 sequences, about an eighth seen once. No cognate antigen is known for these TCRs. The sample comprised blood, either unsorted or a sorted T cell fraction (not recorded which). The receptors were sampled from a male donor with ankylosing spondylitis.

A few counts support this clonotype. The chain uses TRBV7-2 and TRBJ2-1; the match to TRBD2 covers 11 bases. The CDR3 is 16 residues long. The ends lost 5 bases at V and 1 base at J; junction bases unmatched: 4. From germline, CDR1 is SGHTA and CDR2 FQGNSA. CDR3 loop: CASSTGLAVSYNEQFF. CDR3 nucleotide sequence: TGTGCCAGCAGCACGGGACTAGCGGTTTCCTACAATGAGCAGTTCTTC.

This clonotype was detected a few times. The J gene is TRBJ2-6, the V gene TRBV7-2; perhaps TRBD1 as D (5 bases). Germline V gene sequence: CDR1 SGHTA, CDR2 FQGNSA. Trimming pared 5 bases from V and 2 bases from J, leaving 13 bases between. There are 16 residues in the CDR3. As DNA, the CDR3 is TGTGCCAGCAGCCCACAGGTCGGCACTGGGGCCAACGTCCTGACTTTC. Amino acid sequence: CASSPQVGTGANVLTF.

There are many counts of this clonotype. The rearrangement links TRBV5-1 to TRBJ1-4; tentative D call: TRBD1 (6 bases). V was shortened by 10 bases and J by 0 bases, with 10 bases between the two germline ends. There are 13 residues in the CDR3. In germline, CDR1 is SGHRS, CDR2 YFSETQ. The DNA of the CDR3 is TGCGCCTCCAGGGGTTCAACTAATGAAAAACTGTTTTTT. Translated: CASRGSTNEKLFF.

This clonotype occurred many times. This chain links TRBV29-1 with TRBJ2-3; 10 nucleotides match TRBD2. This CDR3 region has 14 residues. Germline V CDR1 and CDR2: SQVTM, ANQGSEA. After removal of 6 bases from V and 4 bases from J, the junction contained 7 bases not matched to a gene. As DNA, the CDR3 is TGCAGCGTGGTACCTAGCGGGAGACCAGATACGCAGTATTTT. This translates into CSVVPSGRPDTQYF.

This clonotype was observed a handful of times. V is TRBV4-3 and J is TRBJ2-7; D perhaps matches TRBD2 (6 bases). CDR1 is LGHNA, CDR2 YSLEER, per germline. The CDR3 runs to 15 residues. Between the trimmed V and J ends, which lost 5 bases and 6 bases, there was a span of 20 bases. CDR3 protein: CASSGGAWLGGEQYF. The CDR3, as DNA: TGCGCCAGCAGCGGGGGTGCCTGGCTCGGGGGCGAGCAGTACTTC.

The genes are TRBV4-3 and TRBJ1-2, with D unresolved. CDR1 LGHNA and CDR2 YSLEER come from the germline V gene. There are 14 residues in the CDR3. The germline V and J ends were trimmed by 0 bases and 7 bases, with 12 bases remaining between them. The CDR3 sequence: CASSQDRVFSGYTF. The CDR3 DNA reads as TGCGCCAGCAGCCAAGATAGGGTATTCAGTGGCTACACCTTC.

This clonotype has a count of ten or more. The rearrangement joins TRBV29-1 to TRBJ2-7, with a tentative D call TRBD2 (7 bases). Germline assignment: CDR1 SQVTM and CDR2 ANQGSEA. The CDR3 is made up of 14 amino acids. The V and J ends lost 6 bases and 4 bases respectively, with 19 bases between them. CDR3 DNA: TGCAGCGTCGTACAAGGGGGGGGCAGGTACGAGCAGTACTTC. This gives the protein CSVVQGGGRYEQYF.

This clonotype appeared a few times. The rearrangement joins TRBV7-9 to TRBJ1-2; 7 nucleotides align to TRBD1. The CDR3 covers 14 residues. J was trimmed by 7 bases and V by 3 bases; bases with no gene match: 8. In germline, CDR1 is SEHNR, CDR2 FQNEAQ (reference sequence). CDR3 sequence (DNA): TGTGCCAGCAGCTTCATGACAGGGTCGGGTGGCTACACCTTC. The encoded protein is CASSFMTGSGGYTF.

This sequence joins TRBV6-1 and TRBJ2-7; 7 positions match TRBD1. Germline loops: CDR1 MNHNS, CDR2 SASEGT. V shed 6 bases, J shed 3 bases, and the junction held 8 bases outside the gene matches. This CDR3 contains 14 residues. The CDR3 DNA is TGTGCCAGCAGGAAACAGGGGATTTTCTACGAGCAGTACTTC. Its translation is CASRKQGIFYEQYF.

The table lists this clonotype with a few counts. The CDR3 nucleotides are TGTGCCAGCAGTATGCGACGGAACACTGAAGCTTTCTTT. This codes for CASSMRRNTEAFF. The chain combines TRBV12-3 or TRBV12-4 with TRBJ1-1, with D hard to call. V dropped 5 bases and J dropped 1 base, with 8 bases sitting between them. The CDR3 length is 13 residues.

This clonotype was counted between two and nine times. The chain is built from TRBV15 and TRBJ1-2; 7 bases align to TRBD1. The CDR3 length is 15 residues. V was pared by 6 bases and J by 3 bases, with 10 bases of the junction left unmatched. Germline V lookup: CDR1 LNHNV, CDR2 YYDKDF (reference sequence). The CDR3 DNA reads as TGTGCCACCAGACCCCGGGACAGCGTATACTATGGCTACACCTTC. Translating it yields CATRPRDSVYYGYTF.

This clonotype was detected only a few times. V gene TRBV27 combines with J gene TRBJ2-1; possible D gene TRBD1, 6 bases. V gave up 4 bases and J gave up 9 bases, with 16 bases separating them. Germline V gene data show CDR1 as MNHEY and CDR2 as SMNVEV (reference sequence). This CDR3 spans 14 amino acids. For the CDR3, the DNA is TGTGCCAGCAGTTATAGCCGGGACACATCTGAGCAGTTCTTC. Translated, it gives CASSYSRDTSEQFF.

The chain combines TRBV6-2 or TRBV6-3 with TRBJ1-5; D perhaps matches TRBD1 (6 bases). Germline CDR1 and CDR2: MNHEY and SVGEGT. CDR3 length: 16 amino acids. V lost 0 bases and J lost 7, with 16 bases in between. The CDR3 sequence: CASSYSVGRGIQPQHF. The DNA of the CDR3 is TGTGCCAGCAGTTACTCGGTCGGCAGGGGTATCCAGCCCCAGCATTTT.

The CDR3, as DNA: TGCAGTGCTTCCAGGCAGAGCTCCTACAATGAGCAGTTCTTC. This gives the protein CSASRQSSYNEQFF. The V call is TRBV20-1, the J call TRBJ2-1; D ambiguous. Germline CDR1 and CDR2: DFQATT and SNEGSKA (reference sequence). The V gene lost 5 bases and the J gene lost 0 bases, with 11 bases spanning the gap. This CDR3 is 14 amino acids long.

This clonotype appeared many times. This chain links TRBV5-1 with TRBJ2-2; D is perhaps TRBD2 (5 bases). With 2 bases removed from V and 7 bases from J, the gap between germline ends came to 15 bases. CDR1 is SGHRS, CDR2 YFSETQ, per germline. The CDR3 length is 15 residues. CDR3 loop: CASSLSRAGDGELFF. For the CDR3, the DNA is TGCGCCAGCAGCTTATCCCGGGCCGGGGACGGGGAGCTGTTTTTT. Drawing the rest from reference TRBV5-1 and TRBJ2-2, the complete variable domain is KAGVTQTPRYLIKTRGQQVTLSCSPISGHRSVSWYQQTPGQGLQFLFEYFSETQRNKGNFPGRFSGRQFSNSRSEMNVSTLELGDSALYLCASSLSRAGDGELFFGEGSRLTVL.

This clonotype has just a few counts. V gene TRBV10-3 combines with J gene TRBJ1-1; TRBD1 matches 7 bases. The CDR3 sequence is 18 residues long. Germline CDR1 and CDR2: ENHRY and SYGVKD. V was clipped by 6 bases and J by 4 bases; unmatched bases: 20. The CDR3, as DNA: TGTGCCATCAGGGCCTTTGGCAGGGGGGGAAAGGGGACCACTGAAGCTTTCTTT. It is translated as CAIRAFGRGGKGTTEAFF.

The sample holds many counts of this clonotype. The J gene is TRBJ2-1, the V gene TRBV18, with TRBD2 matching over 12 bases. The ends lost 6 bases at V and 0 bases at J; junction bases unmatched: 3. Germline V gene sequence: CDR1 KGHSH, CDR2 LQKENI. The CDR3 has 16 amino acids. The chain's CDR3 is CASSGLAGSSYNEQFF. CDR3 sequence (DNA): TGTGCCAGCTCCGGACTAGCGGGGAGCTCCTACAATGAGCAGTTCTTC. The complete variable domain, with remaining parts taken from reference TRBV18 and TRBJ2-1, reads NAGVMQNPRHLVRRRGQEARLRCSPMKGHSHVYWYRQLPEEGLKFMVYLQKENIIDESGMPKERFSAEFPKEGPSILRIQQVVRGDSAAYFCASSGLAGSSYNEQFFGPGTRLTVL.

In its sample, this clonotype was seen many times. The V gene is TRBV20-1, the J gene TRBJ1-5, with D perhaps matching TRBD1 (5 bases). The CDR3 has 12 residues. Germline V gives CDR1 DFQATT, CDR2 SNEGSKA (reference sequence). V was trimmed by 6 bases and J by 2 bases, leaving 8 bases between them. The CDR3 is CSAVGGNQPQHF. DNA for the CDR3: TGCAGTGCCGTGGGGGGCAATCAGCCCCAGCATTTT.

V is TRBV9 and J is TRBJ2-3; TRBD2 aligns across 11 bases. CDR1 and CDR2 (germline): SGDLS, YYNGEE. V gave up 3 bases and J gave up 0 bases; unmatched junction bases: 9. There are 18 residues in the CDR3. Here the CDR3 DNA reads TGTGCCAGCAGCGCCGTAGCGGGGGGGCGGACTAGCACAGATACGCAGTATTTT. It translates to CASSAVAGGRTSTDTQYF.

V usage is TRBV7-2 and J usage is TRBJ2-7; a possible D gene is TRBD1 (6 bases). The CDR3 length is 13 residues. V shed 7 bases and J shed 1 base, with 11 bases lying between them. Germline V lookup: CDR1 SGHTA, CDR2 FQGNSA. The CDR3 spells CASKSRGSYEQYF. DNA for the CDR3: TGTGCCAGCAAGAGCAGGGGTTCCTACGAGCAGTACTTC.